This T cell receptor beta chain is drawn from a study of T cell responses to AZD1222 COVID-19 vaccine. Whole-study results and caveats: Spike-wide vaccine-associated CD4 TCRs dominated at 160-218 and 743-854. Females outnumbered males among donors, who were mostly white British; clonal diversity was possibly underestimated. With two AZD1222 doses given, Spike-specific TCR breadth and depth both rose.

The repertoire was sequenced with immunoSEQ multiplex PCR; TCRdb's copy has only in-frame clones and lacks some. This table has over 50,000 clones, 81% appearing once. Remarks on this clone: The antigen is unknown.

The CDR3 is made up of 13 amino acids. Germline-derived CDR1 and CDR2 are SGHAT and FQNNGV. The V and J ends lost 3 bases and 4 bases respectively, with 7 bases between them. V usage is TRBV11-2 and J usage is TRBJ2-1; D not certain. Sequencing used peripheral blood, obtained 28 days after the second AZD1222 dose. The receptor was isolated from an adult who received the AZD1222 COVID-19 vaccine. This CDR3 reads CASSFSRYNEQFF. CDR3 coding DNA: TGTGCCAGCAGCTTCTCGCGGTACAATGAGCAGTTCTTC. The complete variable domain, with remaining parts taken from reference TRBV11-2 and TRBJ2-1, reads EAGVAQSPRYKIIEKRQSVAFWCNPISGHATLYWYQQILGQGPKLLIQFQNNGVVDDSQLPKDRFSAERLKGVDSTLKIQPAKLEDSAVYLCASSFSRYNEQFFGPGTRLTVL.